These T cell receptor beta chains were read from a single sample in a study of T cells in Graves' hyperthyroidism and ophthalmopathy. TCRdb reprocessed the multiplex PCR reads via MiXCR and lists one record per CDR3 protein. The sample lists about 560,000 distinct CDR3 sequences, approximately 16% occurring once. Sequencing input: blood. These TCRs come from a woman in her late teens or twenties with Graves' hyperthyroidism. The CDR3 runs from the conserved cysteine through the conserved F or W. The D gene is left open where the match is weak. Clone size appears in some rows only: once, few, many, or a class for an expanded clone.

clone size	V gene	J gene	CDR3 length	D gene	CDR3 DNA	CDR3 protein
few	TRBV14	TRBJ2-1	14	-	TGTGCCAGCAGCCCCAAGGGGACACTCGATGAGCAGTTCTTC	CASSPKGTLDEQFF
many	TRBV6-2/TRBV6-3	TRBJ2-7	13	-	TGTGCCAGCAGTTACTCGACAGGCTACGAGCAGTACTTC	CASSYSTGYEQYF
many	TRBV4-2	TRBJ2-3	14	-	TGTGCCAGCAAAGGGGATACCCACACAGATACGCAGTATTTT	CASKGDTHTDTQYF
-	TRBV6-1	TRBJ2-4	17	TRBD2	TGTGCCAGCACTGGGAGCTTAGCGGGGGGGCCTGGGGACATTCAGTACTTC	CASTGSLAGGPGDIQYF
many	TRBV28	TRBJ2-7	15	TRBD1	TGTGCCAGCAGACCCAGGGGGCGATTAGCCTACGAGCAGTACTTC	CASRPRGRLAYEQYF
many	TRBV12-3/TRBV12-4	TRBJ2-1	13	-	TGTGCCAGCAGTTCGGACAGTTACAATGAGCAGTTCTTC	CASSSDSYNEQFF
few	TRBV6-1	TRBJ2-1	14	TRBD2	TGTGCCAGCAAGGGACTAGCGGGAGTCAATGAGCAGTTCTTC	CASKGLAGVNEQFF
-	TRBV28	TRBJ2-1	14	-	TGTGCCAGCAGCTCGGTATCAGGAGGTGAGACCCAGTTCTTC	CASSSVSGGETQFF
few	TRBV6-5	TRBJ2-3	18	TRBD2	TGTGCCAGCAGTTCACTTTCTTTCGCTAGCGGGAGAGCGGATACGCAGTATTTT	CASSSLSFASGRADTQYF
many	TRBV25-1	TRBJ1-1	17	TRBD1	TGTGCCAGCAGCCCATTCCCTAGGACAGGGAGGAACACTGAAGCTTTCTTT	CASSPFPRTGRNTEAFF
once	TRBV5-6	TRBJ2-2	15	-	TGTGCCAGCGAGCGTGGGGGAGTGAACACCGGGGAGCTGTTTTTT	CASERGGVNTGELFF
-	TRBV15	TRBJ1-3	17	-	TGTGCCACCAGCAGAGATCTCGTGCCCCGCTCTGGAAACACCATATATTTT	CATSRDLVPRSGNTIYF
-	TRBV13	TRBJ2-1	19	TRBD2	TGTGCCAGCAGCCCGAGTGCCTGGAGCCGGGGACTAGGGGACAATGAGCAGTTCTTC	CASSPSAWSRGLGDNEQFF
-	TRBV15	TRBJ1-3	14	-	TGTGCCACCAGCAGAGCAGGGGCTGGAAACACCATATATTTT	CATSRAGAGNTIYF
many	TRBV5-1	TRBJ2-3	15	-	TGCGCCAGCAGCTTGGACGACAGGCCCACAGATACGCAGTATTTT	CASSLDDRPTDTQYF
many	TRBV3-1	TRBJ2-3	18	TRBD2	TGTGCCAGCAGCCAAAAGGGAGCCGGGACTAGCAGCACAGATACGCAGTATTTT	CASSQKGAGTSSTDTQYF
many	TRBV28	TRBJ1-1	17	-	TGTGCCAGCAGTTTATTTATTCAGGGCGGCTTGAACACTGAAGCTTTCTTT	CASSLFIQGGLNTEAFF
-	TRBV5-1	TRBJ2-1	14	TRBD2	TGCGCCAGCACATTTAGCGGGGGGAGGATTGAGCAGTTCTTC	CASTFSGGRIEQFF
few	TRBV6-4	TRBJ1-3	14	-	TGTGCCAGCATCCGGGTTGCCTCTGGAAACACCATATATTTT	CASIRVASGNTIYF
few	TRBV28	TRBJ2-2	15	-	TGTGCCAGCAGTTTAGTAAGCGGGCGCACCGGGGAGCTGTTTTTT	CASSLVSGRTGELFF
many	TRBV11-2	TRBJ2-2	12	-	TGTGCCAGCAGATTCGGCGAAGGGGAGCTGTTTTTT	CASRFGEGELFF
few	TRBV6-1	TRBJ1-2	15	-	TGTGCCAGCAGTGAATTGGGGGAGTCGGGATATGGCTACACCTTC	CASSELGESGYGYTF
many	TRBV12-3/TRBV12-4	TRBJ2-1	16	TRBD2	TGTGCCAGCACGCTGGGGCGGGGGTATACCTACAATGAGCAGTTCTTC	CASTLGRGYTYNEQFF
-	TRBV13	TRBJ1-2	12	-	TGTGCCAGCAGCTCTCGGGGATTGGGCTACACCTTC	CASSSRGLGYTF
once	TRBV12-3/TRBV12-4	TRBJ2-4	15	TRBD1	TGTGCCAGCAGTTCCCAGGGGGAACCCAAAAACATTCAGTACTTC	CASSSQGEPKNIQYF
few	TRBV7-8	TRBJ2-4	16	-	TGTGCCAGCAGCCCCCCACAGGGCGGAACCAAAAACATTCAGTACTTC	CASSPPQGGTKNIQYF
-	TRBV3-1	TRBJ2-5	15	TRBD2	TGTGCCAGCAGCCAAGACCGGGAGGAACAAGAGACCCAGTACTTC	CASSQDREEQETQYF
-	TRBV12-3/TRBV12-4	TRBJ1-1	15	TRBD1	TGTGCCAGCAGGCCACGACAGGGGGAGAACACTGAAGCTTTCTTT	CASRPRQGENTEAFF
many	TRBV29-1	TRBJ1-1	13	TRBD1	TGCAGCGCCGTAGGACAGGCGAACACTGAAGCTTTCTTT	CSAVGQANTEAFF
many	TRBV27	TRBJ1-1	16	-	TGTGCCAGCAGTTACCTTGGACGGCCTGGGAGCACTGAAGCTTTCTTT	CASSYLGRPGSTEAFF
many	TRBV11-2	TRBJ2-1	15	TRBD2	TGTGCCAGCAGCGAGAGCGGGAGGGCCTACAATGAGCAGTTCTTC	CASSESGRAYNEQFF
many	TRBV12-3/TRBV12-4	TRBJ1-2	13	-	TGTGCCAGCAGTGGGGGGGAATTCTATGGCTACACCTTC	CASSGGEFYGYTF
-	TRBV7-9	TRBJ2-6	17	-	TGTGCCAGCAGCCCCGGGAATTGGGACTCTGGGGCCAACGTCCTGACTTTC	CASSPGNWDSGANVLTF
many	TRBV6-2/TRBV6-3	TRBJ1-1	17	TRBD1	TGTGCCAGCAGTTACGTCGGTGGGACAGGGACGAGGACTGAAGCTTTCTTT	CASSYVGGTGTRTEAFF
many	TRBV27	TRBJ2-4	16	TRBD2	TGTGCCAGCTCACCCGGCGGGACTAGCGCCCGAAACATTCAGTACTTC	CASSPGGTSARNIQYF
-	TRBV20-1	TRBJ2-5	13	-	TGCAGTGCGGGCGTGGCGAGACAAGAGACCCAGTACTTC	CSAGVARQETQYF